The clone carrying this T cell receptor (beta chain) was counted only a few times. Its antigen is not known. The CDR3 runs 15 residues. Germline assignment: CDR1 MNHEY and CDR2 SMNVEV (reference sequence). V gave up 5 bases and J gave up 10 bases; unmatched junction bases: 14. The data were obtained in a study of memory CD8 T cells in hepatitis C reinfection. Study-level background: After reinfection, a couple of primary-infection resolvers became chronically infected. Samples before reinfection came 55 to 20 weeks prior to detection.

The time point was: pre-reinfection, 55 to 20 weeks before reinfection detection. The sorted cells went straight to TCR sequencing with no prior in vitro expansion. Total naive CD8 T cells were sorted as viable CD3+ CD8+ CD45RO- cells from a couple of donors. Study-wide points: Conclusions on public clonotypes and secondary clearance were not definitive with 4 or 5 donors.

Libraries were prepared by immunoSEQ multiplex PCR; TCRdb keeps only in-frame clonotypes and omits some of them. The sample lists 45,000 to 65,000 clones, about 90% occurring once. J is TRBJ1-1 and V is TRBV27, with TRBD1 matching over 9 bases. This sequence originates from a man younger than 30 with hepatitis C virus infection. Sequenced sample: naive CD8+ T cells sorted from blood. The CDR3 DNA is TGTGCCAGCAGTACCCCACCCGGGACAGGGATTCGAGCTTTCTTT. This codes for CASSTPPGTGIRAFF.